The present T cell receptor beta chain was sequenced within a study of T cell repertoires in cytomegalovirus infection. General observations from the study: In two of eight donors, the top clonotype was HLA-C-restricted CMV-specific.

MiXCR, run by TCRdb on the reads, gives a single entry per CDR3 protein. The sample records fewer than 900,000 distinct CDR3 sequences, under 35% being singletons. This clonotype was seen more than once but under ten times. Its cognate antigen is unknown. The CDR3 has 17 amino acids. Trimming left V 3 bases short and J 8 bases short, with 20 bases between. The germline CDR1 and CDR2 sequences are MGHRA and YSYEKL. The source material was cultured CD8+ T cells from PBMCs, sampled from culture after CMV antigen stimulation. The V call is TRBV4-1, the J call TRBJ1-6; no definite D call. The TCR sequence derives from a human donor in good health (CMV status not recorded). Some clones in this sample may be carry-over from other donors' samples. For the CDR3, the DNA is TGCGCCAGCAGCCACCCAACCCTCGGGGTAGAGGATTCACCCCTCCACTTT. Its protein is CASSHPTLGVEDSPLHF.